This TCR beta chain was captured by sequencing in a study of PD-L1 blockade in urothelial cancer. Described time point: pretreatment peripheral blood. The CDR3 is 18 residues long. V lost 4 bases and J 4 bases, leaving 23 bases between the germline ends. Per the germline V gene, CDR1 is MGHRA and CDR2 is YSYEKL. Profiling relied on immunoSEQ multiplex PCR, and the TCRdb table lists in-frame clones only, not all of them. This table holds more than 85,000 clones, around 87% found once. The input for sequencing was PBMCs, taken around atezolizumab (anti-PD-L1) treatment. This TCR was sampled from a man in his 60s with urothelial cancer. The chain carries TRBV4-1 and TRBJ1-3, with D possibly being TRBD1 (5 bases). CDR3 amino acids: CASSLAPAGIGKGNTIYF. The CDR3 DNA sequence: TGCGCCAGCAGCCTCGCCCCGGCAGGGATCGGAAAAGGAAACACCATATATTTT.